The 22 T cell receptor beta chains below all came from one sample that was sequenced in a study of siplizumab effects on memory and regulatory T cells. The data were produced by immunoSEQ multiplex PCR, yet TCRdb's version contains in-frame clones alone and is incomplete. The sample carries around 110,000 clones, approximately 94% recorded once. The sample comprised non-Treg CD4+ T cells sorted from blood. All receptors derive from a human donor in good health.

The chain carries TRBV6-1 and TRBJ1-1; TRBD1 is a possible D gene (5 bases). The length of the CDR3 is 12 residues. The germline V and J ends were trimmed by 3 bases and 7 bases, with 9 bases remaining between them. Germline V lookup: CDR1 MNHNS, CDR2 SASEGT. The DNA of the CDR3 is TGTGCCAGCAGTGATAGGAGGGGTGAAGCTTTCTTT. This codes for CASSDRRGEAFF.

This clone was counted a single time. This same CDR3 is encoded by further DNA sequences in the sample. The chain combines TRBV2 with TRBJ2-7; 9 nucleotides align to TRBD1. The CDR3 is 14 residues long. The V gene's germline CDR1 is SNHLY and CDR2 FYNNEI. After removal of 4 bases from V and 4 bases from J, the junction contained 5 bases not matched to a gene. The CDR3 nucleotides read TGTGCCAGCAGTGCAGGGACAGGGCGGTACGAGCAGTACTTC. The encoded protein is CASSAGTGRYEQYF.

The chain recombines TRBV12-5 with TRBJ1-5, with D unresolved. CDR3 size: 17 residues. V lost 2 bases to trimming and J lost 5 bases, with 19 bases between them. In germline, CDR1 is LGHNT, CDR2 FRNRAP. CDR3 sequence (DNA): TGTGCTAGTGGTTTGATGGTGACCAGTGCCAGCGATCAGCCCCAGCATTTT. Translating gives CASGLMVTSASDQPQHF.

The chain links TRBV5-1 to TRBJ1-2; D not resolved. Trimming left V 0 bases short and J 0 bases short, with 6 bases between. This CDR3 contains 14 residues. Germline V lookup: CDR1 SGHRS, CDR2 YFSETQ. The CDR3: CASSLGEPNYGYTF. CDR3 bases: TGCGCCAGCAGCTTGGGGGAGCCTAACTATGGCTACACCTTC.

The chain links TRBV10-3 to TRBJ2-7; 8 bases match TRBD1. Germline V gives CDR1 ENHRY, CDR2 SYGVKD. The CDR3 contains 14 residues. V lost 5 bases to trimming and J lost 0 bases; unmatched junction nucleotides: 3. The CDR3 loop is CAISPGQDSYEQYF. CDR3 DNA sequence: TGTGCCATCAGTCCGGGACAGGACTCCTACGAGCAGTACTTC.

This clone was observed once. This chain uses TRBV11-2 with TRBJ1-6; D is ambiguous. The length of the CDR3 is 14 residues. Trimming took off 2 bases at V and 7 bases at J, with 9 bases between the two ends. CDR1 and CDR2 (germline): SGHAT, FQNNGV. The CDR3 loop reads CASSLRTGNSPLHF. The CDR3 coding sequence is TGTGCCAGCAGCTTACGGACGGGGAATTCACCCCTCCACTTT.

This sequence joins TRBV9 and TRBJ2-1, with 10 bases matching TRBD2. Per the germline V gene, CDR1 is SGDLS and CDR2 is YYNGEE. This CDR3 region has 15 residues. V lost 0 bases, J lost 8 bases, and 5 bases stayed unmatched. CDR3 sequence (DNA): TGTGCCAGCAGCGTAGCTAGCGGGAGAATGGATGAGCAGTTCTTC. Translation gives CASSVASGRMDEQFF.

The chain couples TRBV29-1 to TRBJ1-2, with 7 bases fitting TRBD1. CDR3 length: 15 amino acids. The ends lost 5 bases at V and 4 bases at J; junction bases unmatched: 13. The germline V gene encodes CDR1 SQVTM and CDR2 ANQGSEA. The CDR3 sequence: CSVSRLGAGGYGYTF. The CDR3 DNA sequence: TGCAGCGTTTCTCGTTTGGGGGCAGGGGGCTATGGCTACACCTTC.

The genes are TRBV6-1 and TRBJ2-3, with 8 bases aligning to TRBD1. Trimming cost V 6 bases and J 6 bases; bases outside gene matches: 8. CDR1 and CDR2 from the germline V gene are MNHNS and SASEGT. The CDR3 is made up of 14 amino acids. CDR3 DNA sequence: TGTGCCAGCAGCTTTGACAGGGGCCAGGATACGCAGTATTTT. This translates into CASSFDRGQDTQYF.

V gene TRBV6-6 combines with J gene TRBJ2-7; D is undetermined. The V and J ends lost 0 bases and 0 bases respectively, with 6 bases between them. Germline CDR1 is MNHNY and CDR2 is SVGAGI (reference sequence). The CDR3 is 14 amino acids. DNA of the CDR3: TGTGCCAGCAGTTACTCGGGCAGCTCCTACGAGCAGTACTTC. Encoded protein: CASSYSGSSYEQYF.

The chain joins TRBV7-9 to TRBJ1-2; 10 bases line up with TRBD1. Per germline, CDR1 SEHNR and CDR2 FQNEAQ (reference sequence). Trimming at V came to 4 bases and at J to 2 bases, leaving 7 bases not matched to a gene. CDR3 length: 16 residues. The CDR3 DNA sequence: TGTGCCAGCAGCTCTATGTCGACAGGGGGCAACTATGGCTACACCTTC. The encoded protein is CASSSMSTGGNYGYTF.

The chain recombines TRBV5-4 with TRBJ2-3, with 7 positions matching TRBD2. This CDR3 comprises 14 residues. Trimming at V came to 6 bases and at J to 4 bases, leaving 8 bases not matched to a gene. Looked up from germline, CDR1 is SGHNT and CDR2 is YYREEE (reference sequence). The CDR3 reads CASIPVRGADTQYF. CDR3 coding DNA: TGTGCCAGCATTCCCGTACGGGGGGCAGATACGCAGTATTTT.

V usage is TRBV10-3 and J usage is TRBJ2-1; 8 nucleotides align to TRBD2. The V gene's germline CDR1 is ENHRY and CDR2 SYGVKD. The CDR3 loop spans 17 amino acids. Trimming cost V 6 bases and J 2 bases; bases outside gene matches: 12. CDR3 protein: CAISAREAGEPYNEQFF. The CDR3, as DNA: TGTGCCATCAGCGCTCGAGAAGCGGGAGAGCCCTACAATGAGCAGTTCTTC.

The genes are TRBV29-1 and TRBJ2-1, with 14 bases fitting TRBD2. J was trimmed by 7 bases and V by 4 bases; bases with no gene match: 9. Germline CDR1 and CDR2: SQVTM and ANQGSEA. CDR3 size: 16 residues. In nucleotides, the CDR3 is TGCAGCGTTGTTCCCCAGGGACTAGCGGGAGAAAATGAGCAGTTCTTC. It translates to CSVVPQGLAGENEQFF.

V gene TRBV5-8 combines with J gene TRBJ2-7; D is ambiguous. The V gene lost 2 bases and the J gene lost 4 bases, with 13 bases spanning the gap. The CDR3 length is 14 residues. The V gene's germline CDR1 is SGHTS and CDR2 YDEGEE. CDR3 amino acids: CASSFYWAEYEQYF. The CDR3 DNA sequence: TGTGCCAGCAGCTTCTACTGGGCTGAGTACGAGCAGTACTTC.

V gene TRBV5-1 combines with J gene TRBJ2-5, with unresolved D. CDR3 size: 11 residues. CDR1 is SGHRS, CDR2 YFSETQ, per germline. Trimming cost V 4 bases and J 5 bases, with 6 bases left between them. The CDR3 DNA reads TGCGCCAGCAGCGAGTTGGAGACCCAGTACTTC. Translating gives CASSELETQYF.

V is TRBV15 and J is TRBJ2-1, with 7 bases aligning to TRBD2. The length of the CDR3 is 15 residues. After removal of 0 bases from V and 5 bases from J, the junction contained 4 bases not matched to a gene. Germline assignment: CDR1 LNHNV and CDR2 YYDKDF (reference sequence). The CDR3 sequence: CATSRDVGLDNEQFF. The CDR3 DNA is TGTGCCACCAGCAGAGATGTTGGACTAGACAATGAGCAGTTCTTC.

The sample holds one count of this clone. This chain uses TRBV11-3 with TRBJ2-5; 12 nucleotides line up with TRBD2. The CDR3 extends over 16 amino acids. After removal of 5 bases from V and 2 bases from J, the junction contained 6 bases not matched to a gene. The germline V gene encodes CDR1 SGHNT and CDR2 YENEEA. The CDR3 spells CASSARLAGEQETQYF. CDR3 in DNA: TGTGCCAGCAGCGCCCGACTAGCGGGGGAGCAAGAGACCCAGTACTTC.

This clone was counted a few times. The CDR3: CASSNEDRVDGAQYF. In DNA form, the CDR3 reads TGTGCCAGCAGCAACGAAGACAGGGTCGATGGGGCGCAGTATTTT. The chain links TRBV21-1 to TRBJ2-3; the table's D gene call, TRBD1, was not cross checked with the DNA. TRBV21-1 is a recognized pseudogene. The CDR3 totals 15 residues.

The chain has TRBV25-1 and TRBJ2-1; D might be TRBD2 (6 bases). Looked up from germline, CDR1 is MGHDK and CDR2 is SYGVNS. This CDR3 is 15 amino acids long. The germline V and J ends were trimmed by 3 bases and 4 bases, with 13 bases remaining between them. CDR3 DNA: TGTGCCAGCAGTGAGGGGACTCGAAGTTACAATGAGCAGTTCTTC. It yields the protein CASSEGTRSYNEQFF.

The CDR3 DNA reads TGTGCCAGTATGAGGGGGGAGCGCAATCAGCCCCAGCATTTT. It yields the protein CASMRGERNQPQHF. J is TRBJ1-5 and V is TRBV19; maybe TRBD1 (6 bases). Trimming stripped 7 bases from V and 2 bases from J, with 12 bases between. CDR1 is LNHDA and CDR2 is SQIVND in the germline V gene (reference sequence). The CDR3 runs to 14 residues. The whole variable domain, filled in from reference TRBV19 and TRBJ1-5, reads DGGITQSPKYLFRKEGQNVTLSCEQNLNHDAMYWYRQDPGQGLRLIYYSQIVNDFQKGDIAEGYSVSREKKESFPLTVTSAQKNPTAFYLCASMRGERNQPQHFGDGTRLSIL.

J is TRBJ2-1 and V is TRBV2; TRBD1 matches 10 bases. The junction had 3 bases not matched to a gene; V was cut back by 6 bases and J by 1 base. The V gene's germline CDR1 is SNHLY and CDR2 FYNNEI. CDR3 length: 15 residues. CDR3 nucleotide sequence: TGTGCCAGCAGCCAGGACAGGGGGTCCTACAATGAGCAGTTCTTC. It yields the protein CASSQDRGSYNEQFF.